A selection of T cell receptor beta chains follows, all from one sample in a study of regulatory T cells in long-lasting Graves disease. TCRdb re-derived calls from the multiplex PCR reads in MiXCR, one entry per CDR3 protein. The sample records around 460,000 distinct CDR3 sequences, about 20% being singletons. This sample comprised peripheral blood mononuclear cells (PBMCs), obtained when the disease was refractory, from a patient treated with antithyroid drugs. These receptors were taken from a female donor with Graves disease. Both conserved end residues are trimmed from each CDR3. Rows may omit the clone size; those that give it use once, few, many or a size class.

clone size: NA; J gene: TRBJ2-1; V gene: TRBV19; CDR3 protein: ASSIGYSLSSYNEQF
clone size: NA; J gene: TRBJ1-2; V gene: TRBV6-2/TRBV6-3; CDR3 protein: ASTTDRGSLKSYGYT
clone size: many; J gene: TRBJ1-2; V gene: TRBV29-1; CDR3 protein: SVGDGFYGYT
clone size: many; J gene: TRBJ1-5; V gene: TRBV2; CDR3 protein: ASSLREIYSNQPQH
clone size: few; J gene: TRBJ1-5; V gene: TRBV19; CDR3 protein: ASSIPGTNQPQH
clone size: NA; J gene: TRBJ2-7; V gene: TRBV4-1; CDR3 protein: ASSQDEPWQGPYEQY
clone size: few; J gene: TRBJ1-1; V gene: TRBV19; CDR3 protein: ASSITGPLEAF
clone size: few; J gene: TRBJ2-5; V gene: TRBV7-9; CDR3 protein: ASSTDTGSPETQY
clone size: NA; J gene: TRBJ2-3; V gene: TRBV13; CDR3 protein: ASSLGRAGGTDTQY
clone size: NA; J gene: TRBJ2-7; V gene: TRBV29-1; CDR3 protein: SAVLAGPSSYEQY
clone size: NA; J gene: TRBJ2-4; V gene: TRBV3-1; CDR3 protein: ASSQDRWQGAKNIQY
clone size: NA; J gene: TRBJ1-1; V gene: TRBV7-9; CDR3 protein: ASGRGKGEAF
clone size: few; J gene: TRBJ1-1; V gene: TRBV28; CDR3 protein: ASRFDRGQSNTEAF
clone size: NA; J gene: TRBJ1-5; V gene: TRBV10-3; CDR3 protein: AISPDRGNQPQH
clone size: NA; J gene: TRBJ1-1; V gene: TRBV5-8; CDR3 protein: ASILWGGTEAF
clone size: few; J gene: TRBJ2-5; V gene: TRBV4-3; CDR3 protein: ASSQDLSYGQVQETQY
clone size: NA; J gene: TRBJ1-3; V gene: TRBV18; CDR3 protein: ASSTGRFSGNTIY
clone size: NA; J gene: TRBJ2-3; V gene: TRBV11-2; CDR3 protein: ARGLAGETDTQY
clone size: many; J gene: TRBJ1-6; V gene: TRBV6-1; CDR3 protein: ASTIRAGSNSPLH
clone size: NA; J gene: TRBJ2-5; V gene: TRBV4-1; CDR3 protein: ASSHLTSGAYQETQY
clone size: NA; J gene: TRBJ1-5; V gene: TRBV18; CDR3 protein: ASSTQDNQPQH
clone size: few; J gene: TRBJ2-5; V gene: TRBV30; CDR3 protein: AWAPGTRSQETQY
clone size: NA; J gene: TRBJ2-7; V gene: TRBV6-1; CDR3 protein: ASSRGQGEHEQY
clone size: NA; J gene: TRBJ1-6; V gene: TRBV6-5; CDR3 protein: ASSYSTRDSPLH
clone size: few; J gene: TRBJ2-5; V gene: TRBV7-2; CDR3 protein: ASSRLGAGETQY
clone size: NA; J gene: TRBJ2-3; V gene: TRBV10-3; CDR3 protein: AISLLWEEAADTQY
clone size: many; J gene: TRBJ1-4; V gene: TRBV6-5; CDR3 protein: ASSYSRNRGEKLF
clone size: many; J gene: TRBJ2-2; V gene: TRBV2; CDR3 protein: ASNADSVNTGELF
clone size: many; J gene: TRBJ2-7; V gene: TRBV7-6; CDR3 protein: ASSRITSGSEQY
clone size: many; J gene: TRBJ2-7; V gene: TRBV20-1; CDR3 protein: SARGQSPEQY
clone size: NA; J gene: TRBJ2-2; V gene: TRBV3-1; CDR3 protein: ASSQVGQTGELF
clone size: many; J gene: TRBJ1-2; V gene: TRBV6-1; CDR3 protein: ASSERGGGYT
clone size: NA; J gene: TRBJ2-1; V gene: TRBV14; CDR3 protein: ASSPLRRLAEKAGNEQF
clone size: many; J gene: TRBJ1-6; V gene: TRBV20-1; CDR3 protein: SGQDRGDSPLH
clone size: few; J gene: TRBJ2-3; V gene: TRBV18; CDR3 protein: ASSPTTGLDTQY
clone size: many; J gene: TRBJ2-1; V gene: TRBV27; CDR3 protein: ASSLSASGWSNEQF
clone size: few; J gene: TRBJ1-2; V gene: TRBV2; CDR3 protein: ASSSRGRGRTSGGYT
clone size: NA; J gene: TRBJ2-5; V gene: TRBV7-9; CDR3 protein: ASSPPARPETQY
clone size: NA; J gene: TRBJ1-2; V gene: TRBV5-1; CDR3 protein: ASSLGTGGLDT
clone size: many; J gene: TRBJ2-7; V gene: TRBV11-2; CDR3 protein: ASSLGGGDSYEQY